The TCR beta chain under discussion was sequenced for a study of blood T cell repertoires in COVID-19. The authors' processing: Amplifying reference gene primers gave estimates of nucleated cell counts. Assay: immunoSEQ multiplex PCR; the TCRdb copy retains only in-frame clones and omits some. Clone size and the V and J calls come from that table; the DNA yielded D and trimming. In the table there are some 180,000 clones, around 90% of which are singletons. Source material: peripheral blood. The origin of this receptor is a man aged 45-60 years with acute or convalescent COVID-19.

CDR3 protein: CASSVGLAAYNEQFF. The CDR3, as DNA: TGTGCCAGCAGCGTAGGACTAGCGGCTTACAATGAGCAGTTCTTC. This chain uses TRBV9 with TRBJ2-1, with 9 nucleotides matching TRBD2. J gave up 4 bases and V 0 bases, and 2 bases lay outside the gene matches. The CDR3 consists of 15 residues. In germline, CDR1 is SGDLS, CDR2 YYNGEE.